This TCR beta chain was sequenced during a study of cytomegalovirus exposure and HLA in healthy donors. Study-wide results and limits: With high specificity and sensitivity, the classifier reportedly diagnosed cytomegalovirus status.

The PCR contained 60 Vbeta and 13 Jbeta primers. Profiling relied on immunoSEQ multiplex PCR, and the TCRdb table lists in-frame clones only, not all of them. The sample has about 90,000 clones; roughly 80% are singletons. Notes on this clone: Its cognate antigen is unknown.

This receptor was taken from a man aged 25 to 40 in good health and CMV-seronegative. Sequencing was performed on PBMCs.

Written as DNA, the CDR3 is TGTGCCAGTAGTGCCGATGGGACAGGCACAGATACGCAGTATTTT. Protein: CASSADGTGTDTQYF. The chain couples TRBV19 to TRBJ2-3; TRBD1 matches at 7 bases. Per the germline V gene, CDR1 is LNHDA and CDR2 is SQIVND (reference sequence). The CDR3 covers 15 residues. The V and J ends lost 5 bases and 1 base, in that order; junction bases with no gene match: 6.